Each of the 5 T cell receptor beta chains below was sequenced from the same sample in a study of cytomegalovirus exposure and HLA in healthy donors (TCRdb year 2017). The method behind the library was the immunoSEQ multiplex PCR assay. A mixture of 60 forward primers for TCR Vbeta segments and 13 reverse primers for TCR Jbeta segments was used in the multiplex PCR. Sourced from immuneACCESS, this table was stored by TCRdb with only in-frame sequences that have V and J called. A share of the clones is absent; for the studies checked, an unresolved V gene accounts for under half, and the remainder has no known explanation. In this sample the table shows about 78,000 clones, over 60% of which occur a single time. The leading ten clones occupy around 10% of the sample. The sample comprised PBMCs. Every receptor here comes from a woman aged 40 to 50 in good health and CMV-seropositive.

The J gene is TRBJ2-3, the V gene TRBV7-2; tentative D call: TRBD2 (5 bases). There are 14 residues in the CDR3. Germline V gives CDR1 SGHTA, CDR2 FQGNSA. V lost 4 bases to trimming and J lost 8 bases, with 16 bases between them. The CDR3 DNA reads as TGTGCCAGCAGCTCAGTAGGACTTCAGGCTACGCAGTATTTT. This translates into CASSSVGLQATQYF.

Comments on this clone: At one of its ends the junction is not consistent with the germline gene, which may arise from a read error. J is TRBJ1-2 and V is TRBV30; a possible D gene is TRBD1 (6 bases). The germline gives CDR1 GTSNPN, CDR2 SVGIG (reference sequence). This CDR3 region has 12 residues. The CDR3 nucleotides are TGTGCCTGTTTGTACAGGGATTATGGCTACCCCTTC. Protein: CACLYRDYGYPF.

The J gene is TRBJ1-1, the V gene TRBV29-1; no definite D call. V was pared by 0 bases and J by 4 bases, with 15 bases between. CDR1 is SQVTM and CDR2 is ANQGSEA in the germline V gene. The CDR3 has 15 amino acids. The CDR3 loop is CSVEDGALGGTEAFF. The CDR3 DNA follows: TGCAGCGTTGAAGATGGAGCCCTGGGTGGCACTGAAGCTTTCTTT.

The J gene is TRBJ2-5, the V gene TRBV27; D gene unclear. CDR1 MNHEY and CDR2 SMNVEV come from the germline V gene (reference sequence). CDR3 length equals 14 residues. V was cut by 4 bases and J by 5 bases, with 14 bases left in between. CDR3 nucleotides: TGTGCCAGCAGTTCGCCTTTGTCCGGGGAGACCCAGTACTTC. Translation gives CASSSPLSGETQYF.

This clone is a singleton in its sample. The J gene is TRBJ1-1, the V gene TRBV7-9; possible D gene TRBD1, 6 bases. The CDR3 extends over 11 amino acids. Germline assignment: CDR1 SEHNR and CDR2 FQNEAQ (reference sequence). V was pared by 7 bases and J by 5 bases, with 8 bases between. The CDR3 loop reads CASNRVTEAFF. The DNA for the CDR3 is TGTGCCAGCAACAGGGTAACTGAAGCTTTCTTT. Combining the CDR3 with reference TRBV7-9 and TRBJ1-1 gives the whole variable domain DTGVSQNPRHKITKRGQNVTFRCDPISEHNRLYWYRQTLGQGPEFLTYFQNEAQLEKSRLLSDRFSAERPKGSFSTLEIQRTEQGDSAMYLCASNRVTEAFFGQGTRLTVV.